One sample yielded the 28 T cell receptor beta chains listed below, sequenced in a study of CD8 T cells in ankylosing spondylitis. Which antigens these TCRs recognize remains unknown. Study-wide results and limits: Characteristic, it appeared, of ankylosing spondylitis blood was a TCR beta motif of fewer than 10 highly homologous variants.

MiXCR, applied by TCRdb to the 5' RACE reads, yields one record per CDR3 protein. Among 700,000 to 850,000 distinct CDR3 sequences listed, 12% were seen once. Sample: blood, either unsorted or a sorted T cell fraction (not recorded which). These receptors originate from a male donor with ankylosing spondylitis.

The chain has TRBV20-1 and TRBJ2-4; D possibly matches TRBD1 or TRBD2 (5 bases each). Looked up from germline, CDR1 is DFQATT and CDR2 is SNEGSKA (reference sequence). Trimming left V 5 bases short and J 8 bases short, with 13 bases between. CDR3 size: 12 residues. The CDR3 bases are TGCAGTGCTCGGGACGTCAGGGACATTCAGTACTTC. Translation gives CSARDVRDIQYF.

This clonotype was counted ten times or more. The chain combines TRBV12-3 or TRBV12-4 with TRBJ1-3, with D maybe TRBD1 (6 bases). Trimming removed 6 bases from V and 0 bases from J, with 12 bases in between. The CDR3 length is 15 residues. The CDR3 nucleotides are TGTGCCAGCAGCGAAGGGACATACTCTGGAAACACCATATATTTT. Its protein product is CASSEGTYSGNTIYF.

This clonotype was seen a handful of times. The chain couples TRBV5-1 to TRBJ2-3; TRBD2 matches 10 bases. In germline, CDR1 is SGHRS, CDR2 YFSETQ. With 2 bases clipped from V and 3 bases from J, the junction kept 6 bases outside the gene matches. CDR3 length: 16 amino acids. This CDR3 is CASSFGERGGTDTQYF. The CDR3 DNA reads TGCGCCAGCAGCTTCGGGGAGCGGGGGGGTACAGATACGCAGTATTTT.

There are many counts of this clonotype. The gene calls are TRBV29-1 and TRBJ2-5; weak D call: TRBD1 (6 bases). Trimming took 4 bases from V and 4 from J, leaving 13 bases between them. The CDR3 runs to 13 residues. Germline V gene lookup returns CDR1 SQVTM and CDR2 ANQGSEA. CDR3 residues: CSVGVSGAETQYF. CDR3 in DNA: TGCAGCGTTGGGGTCTCAGGGGCAGAGACCCAGTACTTC.

This clonotype was detected ten times or more. The V and J genes are TRBV15 and TRBJ1-5; unclear D gene. Germline loops: CDR1 LNHNV, CDR2 YYDKDF (reference sequence). This CDR3 is 15 amino acids long. The V end was cut by 0 bases, the J end by 3 bases, with 9 bases between. CDR3 sequence: CATSRDRDFNQPQHF. The CDR3 DNA is TGTGCCACCAGCAGAGATCGGGATTTCAATCAGCCCCAGCATTTT.

This clonotype was seen many times. J is TRBJ1-5 and V is TRBV15; D not certain. The CDR3 covers 15 residues. V was pared by 1 base and J by 9 bases, with 16 bases between. Germline-derived CDR1 and CDR2 are LNHNV and YYDKDF (reference sequence). CDR3 DNA sequence: TGTGCCACCAGCAGAGGGTTCAGCCCGCAATTGCCCCAGCATTTT. It translates to CATSRGFSPQLPQHF.

This clonotype has a handful of counts. The rearrangement joins TRBV30 to TRBJ2-2; unclear D gene. The ends were cut back, 0 bases at V and 4 bases at J, with 6 bases in the middle. Germline V gene sequence: CDR1 GTSNPN, CDR2 SVGIG (reference sequence). The CDR3 has 13 residues. The CDR3 is CAWSVYPTGELFF. As DNA, the CDR3 is TGTGCCTGGAGTGTATACCCCACCGGGGAGCTGTTTTTT.

This chain links TRBV20-1 with TRBJ2-3; tentatively, D is TRBD2 (5 bases). The germline V gene encodes CDR1 DFQATT and CDR2 SNEGSKA (reference sequence). Trimming shortened V by 3 bases and J by 0 bases, and 10 bases separated the two germline ends. The CDR3 loop spans 14 amino acids. CDR3 nucleotides: TGCAGTGCTAGTCGGCTAGCTAGCACAGATACGCAGTATTTT. Translation gives CSASRLASTDTQYF.

This clonotype was counted between two and nine times. J is TRBJ1-1 and V is TRBV29-1, with D tentatively TRBD1 (5 bases). The germline V and J ends were trimmed by 6 bases and 4 bases, with 12 bases remaining between them. This CDR3 is built from 12 residues. Per germline, CDR1 SQVTM and CDR2 ANQGSEA. The CDR3 loop reads CSVSQVGTEAFF. The CDR3 coding sequence is TGCAGCGTGTCACAGGTTGGCACTGAAGCTTTCTTT. The whole variable domain, filled in from reference TRBV29-1 and TRBJ1-1, reads SAVISQKPSRDICQRGTSLTIQCQVDSQVTMMFWYRQQPGQSLTLIATANQGSEATYESGFVIDKFPISRPNLTFSTLTVSNMSPEDSSIYLCSVSQVGTEAFFGQGTRLTVV.

This clonotype was seen repeatedly, ten times or more. The CDR3 nucleotides are TGTGCCAGCAGCCCCGGACTTGCCTACGAGCAGTACTTC. It yields the protein CASSPGLAYEQYF. The gene calls are TRBV5-6 and TRBJ2-7; maybe TRBD2 (5 bases). V was shortened by 4 bases and J by 2 bases, with 10 bases between the two germline ends. Germline V CDR1 and CDR2: SGHDT, YYEEEE. The CDR3 totals 13 residues. The full variable domain, with the rest looked up from reference TRBV5-6 and TRBJ2-7, is DAGVTQSPTHLIKTRGQQVTLRCSPKSGHDTVSWYQQALGQGPQFIFQYYEEEERQRGNFPDRFSGHQFPNYSSELNVNALLLGDSALYLCASSPGLAYEQYFGPGTRLTVT.

This clonotype was picked up many times. The V and J genes are TRBV29-1 and TRBJ2-7; possibly TRBD1 for D (7 bases). The germline gives CDR1 SQVTM, CDR2 ANQGSEA. The CDR3 is made up of 13 amino acids. Trimming removed 4 bases at V and 2 bases at J, with 12 bases between. CDR3 residues: CSVGQGGPYEQYF. Here the CDR3 DNA reads TGCAGCGTTGGACAGGGAGGACCCTACGAGCAGTACTTC.

This clonotype was recorded a few times. This chain connects TRBV5-6 to TRBJ2-1; D is undetermined. The CDR3 extends over 14 amino acids. V was cut by 1 base and J by 5 bases, with 10 bases left in between. Germline CDR1 and CDR2: SGHDT and YYEEEE. CDR3 nucleotides: TGTGCCAGCAGCTTGCCGGTCTTAAACAATGAGCAGTTCTTC. Protein product: CASSLPVLNNEQFF.

This clonotype was detected a few times. The chain links TRBV4-2 to TRBJ2-2; 12 bases align to TRBD2. CDR3 length: 17 residues. V shed 5 bases, J shed 2 bases, and the junction held 6 bases outside the gene matches. The V gene's germline CDR1 is LGHNA and CDR2 YNFKEQ. The CDR3 here is CASSSRLAGDNTGELFF. The CDR3 coding sequence is TGTGCCAGCAGCAGCCGACTAGCGGGGGATAACACCGGGGAGCTGTTTTTT.

The chain is built from TRBV6-6 and TRBJ2-7, with D hard to call. This CDR3 is 12 amino acids long. Per germline, CDR1 MNHNY and CDR2 SVGAGI (reference sequence). Trimming left V 6 bases short and J 12 bases short, with 18 bases between. The CDR3 here is CASRSVSDGPYF. The CDR3 nucleotides read TGTGCCAGCAGGTCAGTTTCCGACGGGCCGTACTTC.

This clonotype occurred many times. The rearrangement joins TRBV5-1 to TRBJ2-3; no clear D gene. Trimming took off 0 bases at V and 0 bases at J, with 8 bases between the two ends. CDR1 and CDR2 (germline): SGHRS, YFSETQ. This CDR3 spans 15 amino acids. CDR3 loop: CASSLVLRSTDTQYF. The DNA of the CDR3 is TGCGCCAGCAGCTTGGTACTACGAAGCACAGATACGCAGTATTTT.

V gene TRBV14 combines with J gene TRBJ2-2, with a possible D match to TRBD2 (5 bases). CDR3 size: 15 residues. Germline CDR1 and CDR2: SGHDN and FVKESK. V lost 0 bases, J lost 4 bases, and 9 bases lay in between. The CDR3 nucleotides read TGTGCCAGCAGCCAAGAGAGGGAGACCACCGGGGAGCTGTTTTTT. Protein product: CASSQERETTGELFF.

The V call is TRBV11-2, the J call TRBJ1-2, with D unclear. The length of the CDR3 is 15 residues. The V gene's germline CDR1 is SGHAT and CDR2 FQNNGV. V was clipped by 4 bases and J by 2 bases, with 14 bases between them. The CDR3: CASSSSLLGNYGYTF. The CDR3, as DNA: TGTGCCAGCAGCTCTAGTCTGTTGGGGAACTATGGCTACACCTTC. The entire variable domain, with the rest obtained from reference TRBV11-2 and TRBJ1-2, is as follows: EAGVAQSPRYKIIEKRQSVAFWCNPISGHATLYWYQQILGQGPKLLIQFQNNGVVDDSQLPKDRFSAERLKGVDSTLKIQPAKLEDSAVYLCASSSSLLGNYGYTFGSGTRLTVV.

This clonotype was seen only a few times. V gene TRBV7-2 combines with J gene TRBJ1-2; 9 nucleotides line up with TRBD1. Germline CDR1 is SGHTA and CDR2 is FQGNSA. Trimming took 5 bases from V and 8 from J; bases not matched to a gene: 6. The CDR3 runs 13 residues. CDR3 amino acids: CASSANRGQGYTF. CDR3 DNA sequence: TGTGCCAGCAGCGCCAACAGGGGGCAGGGCTACACCTTC. Full variable domain (rest looked up from reference TRBV7-2 and TRBJ1-2): GAGVSQSPSNKVTEKGKDVELRCDPISGHTALYWYRQSLGQGLEFLIYFQGNSAPDKSGLPSDRFSAERTGGSVSTLTIQRTQQEDSAVYLCASSANRGQGYTFGSGTRLTVV.

This clonotype was found a few times. V gene TRBV7-2 combines with J gene TRBJ1-3; D not certain. The CDR3 loop spans 12 amino acids. Trimming cost V 7 bases and J 2 bases, with 6 bases left between them. Germline CDR1 is SGHTA and CDR2 is FQGNSA. The CDR3 region is CASTFAGNTIYF. The CDR3 DNA follows: TGTGCCAGCACCTTCGCTGGAAACACCATATATTTT. The entire variable domain, with the rest obtained from reference TRBV7-2 and TRBJ1-3, is as follows: GAGVSQSPSNKVTEKGKDVELRCDPISGHTALYWYRQSLGQGLEFLIYFQGNSAPDKSGLPSDRFSAERTGGSVSTLTIQRTQQEDSAVYLCASTFAGNTIYFGEGSWLTVV.

This rearrangement joins TRBV7-2 to TRBJ2-3, with D unclear. Germline V gives CDR1 SGHTA, CDR2 FQGNSA. This CDR3 region has 17 residues. V lost 5 bases, J lost 2 bases, and 20 bases lay in between. CDR3 nucleotide sequence: TGTGCCAGCAGCCACACATCAAGATCCGGCCACACAGATACGCAGTATTTT. Translation: CASSHTSRSGHTDTQYF.

The J gene is TRBJ2-1, the V gene TRBV2, with D possibly matching TRBD1 (5 bases). V was cut by 4 bases and J by 5 bases, with 12 bases left in between. The V gene's germline CDR1 is SNHLY and CDR2 FYNNEI. The CDR3 consists of 14 residues. The CDR3 coding sequence is TGTGCCAGCAGTGTCAACAGGAATGACAATGAGCAGTTCTTC. Its translation: CASSVNRNDNEQFF.

This clonotype has a handful of counts. The DNA of the CDR3 is TGTGCCAGCCGCGTAACGACAACCGGGGAGCTGTTTTTT. Amino acids: CASRVTTTGELFF. The chain carries TRBV12-3 or TRBV12-4 and TRBJ2-2; D gene uncertain. Trimming stripped 8 bases from V and 5 bases from J, with 12 bases between. The CDR3 has 13 amino acids.

This chain connects TRBV7-2 to TRBJ1-1; weak D call: TRBD1 (5 bases). From germline, CDR1 is SGHTA and CDR2 FQGNSA. Trimming took off 4 bases at V and 4 bases at J, with 16 bases between the two ends. CDR3 length equals 15 residues. The CDR3 DNA reads as TGTGCCAGCAGCTCCTCGGGGGTGAGGGGCACTGAAGCTTTCTTT. It encodes CASSSSGVRGTEAFF. Complete variable domain (other parts from reference TRBV7-2 and TRBJ1-1): GAGVSQSPSNKVTEKGKDVELRCDPISGHTALYWYRQSLGQGLEFLIYFQGNSAPDKSGLPSDRFSAERTGGSVSTLTIQRTQQEDSAVYLCASSSSGVRGTEAFFGQGTRLTVV.

The J gene is TRBJ2-4, the V gene TRBV19, with 7 bases fitting TRBD1. V gave up 7 bases and J gave up 0 bases; unmatched junction bases: 3. CDR1 and CDR2 from the germline V gene are LNHDA and SQIVND (reference sequence). CDR3 length: 14 amino acids. The CDR3 loop is CASKRQGAKNIQYF. CDR3 nucleotides: TGTGCCAGTAAGCGACAGGGAGCCAAAAACATTCAGTACTTC.

J is TRBJ1-2 and V is TRBV4-3; D gene ambiguous. Germline V gives CDR1 LGHNA, CDR2 YSLEER. This CDR3 has 15 amino acids. The V and J ends lost 4 bases and 2 bases respectively, with 14 bases between them. This CDR3 is CASSPAGHTNYGYTF. In DNA, the CDR3 is TGCGCCAGCAGCCCGGCAGGTCATACGAACTATGGCTACACCTTC.

This clonotype has a handful of counts. The gene calls are TRBV20-1 and TRBJ1-2; 8 nucleotides match TRBD1. The CDR3 has 17 residues. Germline CDR1 is DFQATT and CDR2 is SNEGSKA (reference sequence). Unmatched junction bases numbered 17, after V lost 4 bases and J lost 4 bases. CDR3 protein: CSAIGAGLDRERYGYTF. CDR3 DNA sequence: TGCAGTGCTATCGGGGCGGGCCTGGACAGGGAACGCTATGGCTACACCTTC.

There are a few counts of this clonotype. The rearrangement joins TRBV28 to TRBJ1-3; D is undetermined. The V end lost 4 bases, the J end lost 0 bases, and 7 bases lay between the germline ends. Germline V CDR1 and CDR2: MDHEN, SYDVKM. CDR3 length: 14 residues. DNA for the CDR3: TGTGCCAGCAGTTCCATAAGCTCTGGAAACACCATATATTTT. This gives the protein CASSSISSGNTIYF.

This clonotype was found a few times. The chain couples TRBV18 to TRBJ1-4; 8 nucleotides align to TRBD1. Losses at the gene ends were 5 bases for V and 7 bases for J; bases not matched to a gene: 6. This CDR3 comprises 14 residues. CDR1 is KGHSH and CDR2 is LQKENI in the germline V gene. The CDR3 bases are TGTGCCAGCTCAGAGGACAGGGTCGGTGAAAAACTGTTTTTT. Its translation is CASSEDRVGEKLFF.